The subject of this entry is one TCR beta chain. Its antigen is unidentified. The sample is drawn from a study of early T cells in non-severe SARS-CoV-2 infection. Turning to the study itself: Bulk RNA isolated from unsorted whole blood underwent sequencing; chains were not paired. Notes on the study in general: Matching results from VDJdb favored anti-spike CD8 responses, leaving private and CD4 specificities undetected.

Researchers tagged individual cDNA molecules with unique molecular identifiers. TCRdb redid the calling of the 5' RACE reads with MiXCR, one entry per CDR3 protein. The sample lists tens of thousands of distinct CDR3 sequences; roughly 6.2% were seen once. Trimming pared 3 bases from V and 6 bases from J, leaving 14 bases between. The CDR3 covers 14 residues. This clonotype originated in an adult who was a healthcare worker with PCR-confirmed SARS-CoV-2 infection or an uninfected control (not recorded which). The V and J genes are TRBV12-3 or TRBV12-4 and TRBJ2-5; D uncertain. The material sequenced was whole blood, taken at baseline. This CDR3 is CASSFETLGKTQYF. CDR3 nucleotide sequence: TGTGCCAGCAGTTTCGAGACCCTTGGGAAGACCCAGTACTTC.